The rows below give T cell receptor beta chains drawn from one sample of a study of blood T cell repertoires in COVID-19. Assay used: immunoSEQ multiplex PCR; TCRdb lists only in-frame clones, some missing. The table includes about 150,000 clones, about 80% detected once. Sequenced sample: PBMCs or T cells enriched from blood (not recorded which). The receptors shown here come from a man aged 50-60 years who had recovered from COVID-19. The conserved cysteine and the conserved F or W are not part of the CDR3 here. Each record gives: V gene, J gene, CDR3 protein.

v_call: TRBV3-1/TRBV3-2
j_call: TRBJ2-7
cdr3_aa: ASSQDLGGTGQYEQY

v_call: TRBV14
j_call: TRBJ2-7
cdr3_aa: ASSQATGLAYEQY

v_call: TRBV12-2
j_call: TRBJ2-1
cdr3_aa: ASRCRLAREQF

v_call: TRBV3-1/TRBV3-2
j_call: TRBJ1-6
cdr3_aa: ASSQVQGNSPLH

v_call: TRBV23-1
j_call: TRBJ2-7
cdr3_aa: ASSQSDRGKSPIYEQY

v_call: TRBV6-5
j_call: TRBJ1-5
cdr3_aa: ASSSGVSNQPQH

v_call: TRBV11-3
j_call: TRBJ2-1
cdr3_aa: ASSLEGQGEQF

v_call: TRBV4-3
j_call: TRBJ2-3
cdr3_aa: ASSQDERGRTDTQY

v_call: TRBV19
j_call: TRBJ1-5
cdr3_aa: ASSPLGLGAYSNQPQH

v_call: TRBV4-2
j_call: TRBJ1-5
cdr3_aa: ASSQNTGDNQPQH

v_call: TRBV21-1
j_call: TRBJ1-5
cdr3_aa: ASSKSWGGQPQH

v_call: TRBV29-1
j_call: TRBJ2-1
cdr3_aa: SVQTRRGYYNEQF

v_call: TRBV18
j_call: TRBJ1-2
cdr3_aa: ASSPPAGGANGYT

v_call: TRBV10-3
j_call: TRBJ2-3
cdr3_aa: AISDIRGGTDTQY

v_call: TRBV19
j_call: TRBJ1-2
cdr3_aa: AVGTVLLDMT

v_call: TRBV19
j_call: TRBJ2-1
cdr3_aa: ASSRDRGLNEQF

v_call: TRBV6-5
j_call: TRBJ1-5
cdr3_aa: ASRAGADQPQH

v_call: TRBV6-2/TRBV6-3
j_call: TRBJ2-1
cdr3_aa: ASSYPRDAGRGEQF

v_call: TRBV29-1
j_call: TRBJ1-1
cdr3_aa: SGDRGRTEAF

v_call: TRBV30
j_call: TRBJ1-1
cdr3_aa: AWSGGGSRAF

v_call: TRBV6-5
j_call: TRBJ1-1
cdr3_aa: ASCWTGGTEAF

v_call: TRBV7-9
j_call: TRBJ2-2
cdr3_aa: ASSLDFSTSGSGELF

v_call: TRBV3-1/TRBV3-2
j_call: TRBJ2-3
cdr3_aa: ASSLRGAETDTQY

v_call: TRBV7-2
j_call: TRBJ1-1
cdr3_aa: ASSTRSYGSEAF

v_call: TRBV12-3/TRBV12-4
j_call: TRBJ1-5
cdr3_aa: ASSRQSNQPQH

v_call: TRBV3-1/TRBV3-2
j_call: TRBJ1-5
cdr3_aa: ASSQGWLLNQPQH

v_call: TRBV10-3
j_call: TRBJ2-7
cdr3_aa: AISEGGGHEQY

v_call: TRBV5-4
j_call: TRBJ1-1
cdr3_aa: ASSFGDSLGTEAF

v_call: TRBV14
j_call: TRBJ2-1
cdr3_aa: ASSQGGVRGNEQF

v_call: TRBV6-5
j_call: TRBJ1-1
cdr3_aa: ASSYRVKNTEAF

v_call: TRBV19
j_call: TRBJ1-5
cdr3_aa: ASSFGTGGNQPQH

v_call: TRBV13
j_call: TRBJ1-1
cdr3_aa: ASSLEAVTMNTEAF

v_call: TRBV4-3
j_call: TRBJ1-3
cdr3_aa: ASSQDQGSGNTIY

v_call: TRBV11-1
j_call: TRBJ2-4
cdr3_aa: ASSSTRQGQNIQY

v_call: TRBV2
j_call: TRBJ2-3
cdr3_aa: ASSEALRTGETNTDTQY

v_call: TRBV10-3
j_call: TRBJ1-2
cdr3_aa: AISESSGGYGYT

v_call: TRBV7-8
j_call: TRBJ2-5
cdr3_aa: ASSLAASGETQY

v_call: TRBV7-2
j_call: TRBJ1-5
cdr3_aa: ASSLNRVNQPQH

v_call: TRBV7-2
j_call: TRBJ1-3
cdr3_aa: ASSLAYGGLRKPSGNTIY

v_call: TRBV5-4
j_call: TRBJ1-1
cdr3_aa: ASSLRGIGNTEAF

v_call: TRBV7-9
j_call: TRBJ2-1
cdr3_aa: ASSLQAGSYNEQF

v_call: TRBV4-1
j_call: TRBJ1-5
cdr3_aa: ASSQGWTDNQPQH

v_call: TRBV4-1
j_call: TRBJ2-2
cdr3_aa: ASSPGLAGGDTGELF

v_call: TRBV13
j_call: TRBJ2-3
cdr3_aa: ASSLAGIRADTQY